The TCR beta chain under discussion was sequenced for a study of T-cell memory formation after mild COVID-19. The CDR3 covers 15 residues. V was trimmed by 4 bases and J by 1 base, leaving 12 bases between them. Germline lookup yields CDR1 MGHRA and CDR2 YSYEKL. Findings of the study overall: Second-wave clones that peaked on day 37 lacked confirmed SARS-CoV-2 specificity. Mainly in CM and EM were contracting CD4+ clones; CD8+ were in EMRA.

MiXCR was run by TCRdb on the 5' RACE reads, yielding one entry per CDR3 protein. The data hold about 88,000 distinct CDR3 sequences, with roughly 23% observed a single time. This clonotype was picked up a small number of times. Its antigen is still unknown. The J gene is TRBJ2-3, the V gene TRBV4-1; D is uncertain. This receptor was taken from a man between 18 and 29 years old who had mild COVID-19 (a few samples of this study predate the infection). Cell type and time point are not known. Material: PBMCs or a T cell subset sorted from them (not recorded which). The CDR3 nucleotides are TGCGCCAGCAGCCCGAGGTGGGTGGGCACAGATACGCAGTATTTT. Its translation is CASSPRWVGTDTQYF.